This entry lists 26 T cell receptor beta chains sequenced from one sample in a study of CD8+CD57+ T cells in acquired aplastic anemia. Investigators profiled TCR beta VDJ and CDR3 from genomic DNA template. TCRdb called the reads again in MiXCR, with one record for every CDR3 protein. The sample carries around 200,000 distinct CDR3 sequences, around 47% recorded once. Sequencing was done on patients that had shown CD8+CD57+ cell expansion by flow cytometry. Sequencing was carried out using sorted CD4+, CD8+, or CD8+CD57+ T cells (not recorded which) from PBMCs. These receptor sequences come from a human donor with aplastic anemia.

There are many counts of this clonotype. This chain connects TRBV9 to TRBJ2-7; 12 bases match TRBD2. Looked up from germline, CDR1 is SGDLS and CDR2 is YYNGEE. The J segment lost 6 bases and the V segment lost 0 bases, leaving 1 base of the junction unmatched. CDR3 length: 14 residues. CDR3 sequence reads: CASSVGLAGAEQYF. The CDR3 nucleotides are TGTGCCAGCAGCGTAGGACTAGCGGGAGCCGAGCAGTACTTC. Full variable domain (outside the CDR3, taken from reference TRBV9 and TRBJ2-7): DSGVTQTPKHLITATGQRVTLRCSPRSGDLSVYWYQQSLDQGLQFLIQYYNGEERAKGNILERFSAQQFPDLHSELNLSSLELGDSALYFCASSVGLAGAEQYFGPGTRLTVT.

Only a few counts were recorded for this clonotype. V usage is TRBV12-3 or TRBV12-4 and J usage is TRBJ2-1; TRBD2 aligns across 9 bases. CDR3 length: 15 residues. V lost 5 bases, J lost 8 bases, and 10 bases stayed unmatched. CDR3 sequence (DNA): TGTGCCAGCAGTCTAAATAGCGGGAGCGGGGATGAGCAGTTCTTC. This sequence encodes CASSLNSGSGDEQFF.

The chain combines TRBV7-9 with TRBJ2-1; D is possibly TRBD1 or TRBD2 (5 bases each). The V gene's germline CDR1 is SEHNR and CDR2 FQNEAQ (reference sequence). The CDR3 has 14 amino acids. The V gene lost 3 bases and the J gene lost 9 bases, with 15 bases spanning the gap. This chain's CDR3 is CASSFVSRDGEQFF. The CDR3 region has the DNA TGTGCCAGCAGCTTTGTTTCTCGGGACGGTGAGCAGTTCTTC.

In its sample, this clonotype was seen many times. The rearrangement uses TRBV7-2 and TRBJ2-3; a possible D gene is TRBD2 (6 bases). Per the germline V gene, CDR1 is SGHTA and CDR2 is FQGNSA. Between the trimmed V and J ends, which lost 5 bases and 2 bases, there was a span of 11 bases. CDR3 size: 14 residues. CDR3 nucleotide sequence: TGTGCCAGCAGCCTGACTAGTCTCACAGATACGCAGTATTTT. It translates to CASSLTSLTDTQYF. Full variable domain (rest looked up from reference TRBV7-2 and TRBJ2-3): GAGVSQSPSNKVTEKGKDVELRCDPISGHTALYWYRQSLGQGLEFLIYFQGNSAPDKSGLPSDRFSAERTGGSVSTLTIQRTQQEDSAVYLCASSLTSLTDTQYFGPGTRLTVL.

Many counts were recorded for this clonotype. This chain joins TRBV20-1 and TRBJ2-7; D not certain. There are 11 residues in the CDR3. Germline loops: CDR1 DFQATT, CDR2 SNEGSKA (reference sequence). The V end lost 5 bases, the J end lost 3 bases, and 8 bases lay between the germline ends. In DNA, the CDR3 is TGCAGTGCTCTACCAATCTACGAGCAGTACTTC. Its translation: CSALPIYEQYF.

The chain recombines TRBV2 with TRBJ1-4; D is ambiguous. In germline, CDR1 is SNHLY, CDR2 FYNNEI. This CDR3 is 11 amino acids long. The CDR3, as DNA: TGTACCACCGATTCGGGGTTAAAACTGTTTTTT. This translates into CTTDSGLKLFF.

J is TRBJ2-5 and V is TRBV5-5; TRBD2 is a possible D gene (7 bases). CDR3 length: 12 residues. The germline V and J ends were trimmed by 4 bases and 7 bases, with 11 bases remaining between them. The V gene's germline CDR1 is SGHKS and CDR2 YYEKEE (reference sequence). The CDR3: CASSGLGGTQYF. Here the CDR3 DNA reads TGTGCCAGCAGCGGACTAGGGGGGACCCAGTACTTC.

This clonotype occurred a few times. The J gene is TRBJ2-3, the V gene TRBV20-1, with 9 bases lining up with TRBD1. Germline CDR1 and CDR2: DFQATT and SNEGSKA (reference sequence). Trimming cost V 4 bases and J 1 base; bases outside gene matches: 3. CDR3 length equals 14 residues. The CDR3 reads CSATTGGGTDTQYF. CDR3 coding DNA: TGCAGTGCTACCACAGGGGGCGGCACAGATACGCAGTATTTT.

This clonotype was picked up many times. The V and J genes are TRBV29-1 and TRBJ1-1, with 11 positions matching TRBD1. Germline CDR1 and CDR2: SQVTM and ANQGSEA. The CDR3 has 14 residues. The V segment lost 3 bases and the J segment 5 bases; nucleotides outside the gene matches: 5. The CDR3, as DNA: TGCAGCGTTGAGGGGACAGGGGGGAGGACTGAAGCTTTCTTT. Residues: CSVEGTGGRTEAFF.

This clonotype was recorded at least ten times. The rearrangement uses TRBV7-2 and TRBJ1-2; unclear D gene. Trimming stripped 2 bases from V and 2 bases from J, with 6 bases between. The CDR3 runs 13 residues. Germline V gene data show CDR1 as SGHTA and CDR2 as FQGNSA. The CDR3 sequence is CASSLLDNYGYTF. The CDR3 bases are TGTGCCAGCAGCTTACTGGACAACTATGGCTACACCTTC.

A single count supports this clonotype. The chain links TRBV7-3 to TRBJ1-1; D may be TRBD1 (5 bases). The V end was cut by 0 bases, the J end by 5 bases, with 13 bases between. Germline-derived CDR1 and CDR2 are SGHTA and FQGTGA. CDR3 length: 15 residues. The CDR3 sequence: CASSLTERRGTEAFF. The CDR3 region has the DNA TGTGCCAGCAGCTTAACTGAGCGTCGGGGGACTGAAGCTTTCTTT.

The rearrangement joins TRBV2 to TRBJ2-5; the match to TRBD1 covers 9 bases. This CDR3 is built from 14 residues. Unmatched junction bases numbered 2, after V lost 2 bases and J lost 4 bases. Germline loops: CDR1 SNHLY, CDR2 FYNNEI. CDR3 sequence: CASSETGGVETQYF. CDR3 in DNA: TGTGCCAGCAGTGAAACAGGGGGCGTAGAGACCCAGTACTTC. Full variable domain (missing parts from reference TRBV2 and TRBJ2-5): EPEVTQTPSHQVTQMGQEVILRCVPISNHLYFYWYRQILGQKVEFLVSFYNNEISEKSEIFDDQFSVERPDGSNFTLKIRSTKLEDSAMYFCASSETGGVETQYFGPGTRLLVL.

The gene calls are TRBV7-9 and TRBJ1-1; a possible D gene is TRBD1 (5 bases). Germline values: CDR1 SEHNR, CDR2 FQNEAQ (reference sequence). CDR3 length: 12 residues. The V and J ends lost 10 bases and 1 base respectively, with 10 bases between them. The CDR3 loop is CAIRGGNTEAFF. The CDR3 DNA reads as TGTGCCATCCGTGGGGGGAACACTGAAGCTTTCTTT. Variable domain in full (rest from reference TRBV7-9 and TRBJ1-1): DTGVSQNPRHKITKRGQNVTFRCDPISEHNRLYWYRQTLGQGPEFLTYFQNEAQLEKSRLLSDRFSAERPKGSFSTLEIQRTEQGDSAMYLCAIRGGNTEAFFGQGTRLTVV.

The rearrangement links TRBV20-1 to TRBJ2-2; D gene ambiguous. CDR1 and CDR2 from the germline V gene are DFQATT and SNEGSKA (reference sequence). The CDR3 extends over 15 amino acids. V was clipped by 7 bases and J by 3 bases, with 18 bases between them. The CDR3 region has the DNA TGCAGTGTTAAAAGGTGGGATCTTGACACCGGGGAGCTGTTTTTT. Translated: CSVKRWDLDTGELFF.

The CDR3 sequence: CASTTDRGGQYF. The CDR3, as DNA: TGCGCCAGTACCACGGACAGGGGAGGACAGTACTTC. The chain links TRBV5-1 to TRBJ2-7, with TRBD1 matching over 9 bases. Per germline, CDR1 SGHRS and CDR2 YFSETQ. The CDR3 spans 12 residues. The V and J ends lost 8 bases and 10 bases, in that order; junction bases with no gene match: 10.

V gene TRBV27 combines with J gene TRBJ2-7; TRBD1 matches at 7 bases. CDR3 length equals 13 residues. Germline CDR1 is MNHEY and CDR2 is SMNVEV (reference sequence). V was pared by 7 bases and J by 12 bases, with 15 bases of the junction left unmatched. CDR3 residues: CASKGADMLRWYF. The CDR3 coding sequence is TGTGCCAGCAAGGGGGCGGACATGCTCCGGTGGTACTTC.

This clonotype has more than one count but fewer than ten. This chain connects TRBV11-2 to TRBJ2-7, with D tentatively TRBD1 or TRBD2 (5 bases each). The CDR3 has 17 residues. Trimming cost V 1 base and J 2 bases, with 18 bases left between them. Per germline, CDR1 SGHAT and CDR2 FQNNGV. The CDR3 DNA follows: TGTGCCAGCAGCTTAGTGAGGGGCCCTTTGGGCCCCTACGAGCAGTACTTC. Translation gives CASSLVRGPLGPYEQYF.

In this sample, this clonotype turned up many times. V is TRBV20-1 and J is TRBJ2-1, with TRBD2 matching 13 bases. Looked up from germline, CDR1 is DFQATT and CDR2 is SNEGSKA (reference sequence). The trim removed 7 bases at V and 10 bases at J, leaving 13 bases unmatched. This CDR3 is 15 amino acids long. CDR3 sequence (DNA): TGCAGTGGGACCGGGGGACTAGCGGGAATCCGGGAGCAGTTCTTC. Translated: CSGTGGLAGIREQFF.

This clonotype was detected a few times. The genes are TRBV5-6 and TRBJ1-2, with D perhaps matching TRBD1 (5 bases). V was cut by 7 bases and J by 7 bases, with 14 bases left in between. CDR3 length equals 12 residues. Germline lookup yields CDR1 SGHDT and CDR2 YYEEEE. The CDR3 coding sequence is TGTGCCAGCGCTTGGGGGGGGAGTGGCTACACCTTC. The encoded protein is CASAWGGSGYTF.

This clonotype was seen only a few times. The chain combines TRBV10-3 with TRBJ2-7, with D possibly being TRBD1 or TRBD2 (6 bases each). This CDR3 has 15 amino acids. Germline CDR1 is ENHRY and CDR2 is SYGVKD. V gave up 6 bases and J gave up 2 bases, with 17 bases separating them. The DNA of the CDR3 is TGTGCCATCAGAAGGGGGGAGACAGTTACCTACGAGCAGTACTTC. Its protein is CAIRRGETVTYEQYF.

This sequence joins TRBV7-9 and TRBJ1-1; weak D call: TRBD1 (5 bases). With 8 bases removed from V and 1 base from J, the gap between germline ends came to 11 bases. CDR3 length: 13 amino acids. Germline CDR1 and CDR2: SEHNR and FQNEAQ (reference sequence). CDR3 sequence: CASELQGNTEAFF. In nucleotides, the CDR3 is TGTGCCAGCGAACTTCAGGGGAACACTGAAGCTTTCTTT.

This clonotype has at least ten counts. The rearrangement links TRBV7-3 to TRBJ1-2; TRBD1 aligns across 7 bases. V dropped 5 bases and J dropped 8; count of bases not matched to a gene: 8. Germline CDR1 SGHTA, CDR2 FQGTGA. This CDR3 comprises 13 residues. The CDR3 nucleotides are TGTGCCAGCAGCCCCTCAGGGGGGGTAGGCTACACCTTC. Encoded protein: CASSPSGGVGYTF.

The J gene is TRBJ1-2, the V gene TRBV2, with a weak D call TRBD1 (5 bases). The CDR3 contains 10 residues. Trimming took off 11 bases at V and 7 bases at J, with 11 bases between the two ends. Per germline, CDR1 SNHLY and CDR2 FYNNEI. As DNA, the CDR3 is TGTGCCTCCGGGGGTCGTGGCTACACCTTC. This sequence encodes CASGGRGYTF. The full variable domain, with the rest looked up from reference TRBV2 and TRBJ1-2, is EPEVTQTPSHQVTQMGQEVILRCVPISNHLYFYWYRQILGQKVEFLVSFYNNEISEKSEIFDDQFSVERPDGSNFTLKIRSTKLEDSAMYFCASGGRGYTFGSGTRLTVV.

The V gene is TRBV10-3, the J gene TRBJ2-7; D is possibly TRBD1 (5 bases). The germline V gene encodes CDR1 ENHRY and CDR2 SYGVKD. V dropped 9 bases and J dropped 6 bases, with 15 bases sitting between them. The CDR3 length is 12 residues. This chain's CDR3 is CAIARADSEQYF. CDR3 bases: TGTGCCATAGCACGAGCTGACAGCGAGCAGTACTTC.

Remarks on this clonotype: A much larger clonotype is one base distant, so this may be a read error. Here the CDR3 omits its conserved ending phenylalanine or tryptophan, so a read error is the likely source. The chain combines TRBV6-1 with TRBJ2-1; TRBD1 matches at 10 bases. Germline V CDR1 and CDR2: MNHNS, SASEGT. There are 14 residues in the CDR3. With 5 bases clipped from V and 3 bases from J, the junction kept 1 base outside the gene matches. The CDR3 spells CASSRDRGYNEQFL. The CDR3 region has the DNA TGTGCCAGCAGTAGGGACAGGGGCTACAATGAGCAGTTCCTC.

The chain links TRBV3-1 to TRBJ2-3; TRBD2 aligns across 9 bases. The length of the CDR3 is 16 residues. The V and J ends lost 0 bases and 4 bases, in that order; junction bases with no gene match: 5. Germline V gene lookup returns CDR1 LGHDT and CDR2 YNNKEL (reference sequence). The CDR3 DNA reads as TGTGCCAGCAGCCAAGAATGGACTAGCGTAGCAGATACGCAGTATTTT. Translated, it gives CASSQEWTSVADTQYF.